The present T cell receptor beta chain was sequenced within a study of stem cell transplantation in POMP-related autoinflammatory disease. Study context: Through one year post-transplant, neutrophils and platelets were 100% of graft donor origin. General study points: A trend toward lower repertoire diversity and greater clonality appeared in every analyzed T-cell subset of PRAID patients.

Per germline, CDR1 MDHEN and CDR2 SYDVKM. J gave up 7 bases and V 4 bases, and 12 bases lay outside the gene matches. The CDR3 covers 16 residues. As concerns this clone: The antigen remains undetermined.

Produced via immunoSEQ multiplex PCR; TCRdb's table is partial and in-frame only. The table lists 68,000 or so clones, more than 75% of them singletons. J is TRBJ2-2 and V is TRBV28, with 7 bases fitting TRBD2. The sequence derives from a human patient with POMP-related autoinflammation and immune dysregulation (PRAID). Part of the T cell pool may stem from the graft donor. The source was CD4+ T cells from PBMCs, collected after stem cell transplantation. In DNA, the CDR3 is TGTGCCAGCAGTTCTCCTTCGGGACTAAGGGGCGGGGAGCTGTTTTTT. As protein: CASSSPSGLRGGELFF.